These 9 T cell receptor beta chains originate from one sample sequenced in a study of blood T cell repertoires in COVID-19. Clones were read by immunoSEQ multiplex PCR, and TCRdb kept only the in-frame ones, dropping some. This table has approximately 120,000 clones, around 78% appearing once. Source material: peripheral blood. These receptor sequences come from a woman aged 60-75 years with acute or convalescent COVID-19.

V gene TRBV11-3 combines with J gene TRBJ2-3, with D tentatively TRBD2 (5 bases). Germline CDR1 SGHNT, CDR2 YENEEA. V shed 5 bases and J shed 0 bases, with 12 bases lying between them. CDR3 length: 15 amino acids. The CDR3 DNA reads TGTGCCAGCAGCCCAGGACTGAGTAGCACAGATACGCAGTATTTT. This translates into CASSPGLSSTDTQYF.

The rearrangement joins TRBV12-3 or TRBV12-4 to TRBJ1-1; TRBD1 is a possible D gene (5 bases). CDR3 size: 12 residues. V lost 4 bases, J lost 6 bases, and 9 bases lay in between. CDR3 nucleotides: TGTGCCAGCAGTTGGGGGGTCGCTGAAGCTTTCTTT. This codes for CASSWGVAEAFF.

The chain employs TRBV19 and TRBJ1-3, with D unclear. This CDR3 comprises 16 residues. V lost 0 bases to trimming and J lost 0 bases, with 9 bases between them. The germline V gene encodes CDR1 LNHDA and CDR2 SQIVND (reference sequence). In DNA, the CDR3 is TGTGCCAGTAGTATAGAACGGTCCCGCTCTGGAAACACCATATATTTT. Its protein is CASSIERSRSGNTIYF.

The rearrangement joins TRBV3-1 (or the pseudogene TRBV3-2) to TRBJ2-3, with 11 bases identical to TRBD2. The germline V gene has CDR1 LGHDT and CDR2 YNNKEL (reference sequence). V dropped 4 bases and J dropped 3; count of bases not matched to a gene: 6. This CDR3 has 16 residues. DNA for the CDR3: TGTGCCAGCAGCCTGAACCTAGCGGGGGGAACAGATACGCAGTATTTT. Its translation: CASSLNLAGGTDTQYF.

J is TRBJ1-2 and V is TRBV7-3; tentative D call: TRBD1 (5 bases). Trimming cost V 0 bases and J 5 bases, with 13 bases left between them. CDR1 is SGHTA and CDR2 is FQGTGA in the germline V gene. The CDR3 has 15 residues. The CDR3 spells CASSLTPGGGYGYTF. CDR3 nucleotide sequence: TGTGCCAGCAGCTTAACCCCCGGGGGAGGATATGGCTACACCTTC. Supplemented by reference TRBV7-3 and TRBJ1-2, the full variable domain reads GAGVSQTPSNKVTEKGKYVELRCDPISGHTALYWYRQSLGQGPEFLIYFQGTGAADDSGLPNDRFFAVRPEGSVSTLKIQRTERGDSAVYLCASSLTPGGGYGYTFGSGTRLTVV.

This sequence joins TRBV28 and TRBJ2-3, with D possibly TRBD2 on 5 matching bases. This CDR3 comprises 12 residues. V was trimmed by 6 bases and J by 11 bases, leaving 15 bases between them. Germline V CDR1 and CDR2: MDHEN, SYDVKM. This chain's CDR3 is CASSSTSWKQYF. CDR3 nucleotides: TGTGCCAGCAGCTCCACTAGTTGGAAGCAGTATTTT.

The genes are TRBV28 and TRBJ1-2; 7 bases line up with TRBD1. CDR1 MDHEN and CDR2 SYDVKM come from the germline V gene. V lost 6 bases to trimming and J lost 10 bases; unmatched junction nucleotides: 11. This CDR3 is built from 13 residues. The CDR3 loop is CASSRGTAQFYTF. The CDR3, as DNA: TGTGCCAGCAGCCGCGGGACAGCTCAATTCTACACCTTC.

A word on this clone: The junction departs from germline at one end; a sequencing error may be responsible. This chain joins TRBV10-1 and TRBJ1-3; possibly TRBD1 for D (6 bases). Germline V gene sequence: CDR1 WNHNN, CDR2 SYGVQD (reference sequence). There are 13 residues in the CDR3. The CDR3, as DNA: TGCGCCAGCAGTCGGACAGCTGGGAACACCATATATTTT. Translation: CASSRTAGNTIYF.

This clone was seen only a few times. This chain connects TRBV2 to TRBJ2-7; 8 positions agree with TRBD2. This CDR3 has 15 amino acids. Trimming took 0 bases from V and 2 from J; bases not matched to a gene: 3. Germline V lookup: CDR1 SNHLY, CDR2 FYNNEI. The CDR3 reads CASSEALGGAYEQYF. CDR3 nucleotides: TGTGCCAGCAGTGAAGCGCTCGGGGGGGCCTACGAGCAGTACTTC.